A single sample is the source of the 23 T cell receptor beta chains below, sequenced in a study of blood T cell repertoires in COVID-19. Libraries were prepared by immunoSEQ multiplex PCR; TCRdb keeps only in-frame clonotypes and omits some of them. The table lists about 94,000 clones, around 82% of them singletons, with 6.3% in the top ten. The specimen was peripheral blood. These receptor sequences come from a man between 60 and 70 years old with acute or convalescent COVID-19.

V and J are TRBV18 and TRBJ1-3; 7 bases line up with TRBD1. The CDR3 is 15 residues long. Per the germline V gene, CDR1 is KGHSH and CDR2 is LQKENI. With 3 bases clipped from V and 0 bases from J, the junction kept 2 bases outside the gene matches. CDR3 DNA sequence: TGTGCCAGCTCACCTGGACAGGCCTCTGGAAACACCATATATTTT. Translated, it gives CASSPGQASGNTIYF. Filled out from reference TRBV18 and TRBJ1-3, the complete variable domain reads NAGVMQNPRHLVRRRGQEARLRCSPMKGHSHVYWYRQLPEEGLKFMVYLQKENIIDESGMPKERFSAEFPKEGPSILRIQQVVRGDSAAYFCASSPGQASGNTIYFGEGSWLTVV.

This chain connects TRBV30 to TRBJ1-5; possibly TRBD1 for D (6 bases). V was clipped by 0 bases and J by 3 bases, with 12 bases between them. The germline V gene has CDR1 GTSNPN and CDR2 SVGIG (reference sequence). The CDR3 extends over 15 amino acids. The CDR3 spells CAWSVGRGINQPQHF. The DNA for the CDR3 is TGTGCCTGGAGTGTAGGGAGGGGGATCAATCAGCCCCAGCATTTT.

This clone appeared a few times. The chain has TRBV12-5 and TRBJ1-1; D not certain. Deletions cut 0 bases from V and 0 bases from J, with 14 bases between. Germline-derived CDR1 and CDR2 are LGHNT and FRNRAP. This CDR3 region has 17 residues. The CDR3 DNA reads as TGTGCTAGTGGTTTGGTACGGTCGATGTTAATGAACACTGAAGCTTTCTTT. It specifies CASGLVRSMLMNTEAFF.

V gene TRBV4-1 combines with J gene TRBJ1-6; TRBD1 is a possible D gene (6 bases). The CDR3 has 15 amino acids. The V and J ends lost 0 bases and 10 bases respectively, with 13 bases between them. Germline loops: CDR1 MGHRA, CDR2 YSYEKL. CDR3 residues: CASSQDAGEGSPLHF. In DNA, the CDR3 is TGCGCCAGCAGCCAAGATGCAGGGGAGGGATCACCCCTCCACTTT.

This clone was counted between two and nine times. The chain joins TRBV5-1 to TRBJ1-5; 8 bases agree with TRBD1. This CDR3 contains 13 residues. Germline V lookup: CDR1 SGHRS, CDR2 YFSETQ. After removal of 2 bases from V and 6 bases from J, the junction contained 1 base not matched to a gene. CDR3 amino acids: CASSFGQGQPQHF. The CDR3 bases are TGCGCCAGCAGCTTTGGACAGGGTCAGCCCCAGCATTTT.

This clone was seen more than once but under ten times. The chain carries TRBV4-1 and TRBJ2-4, with D perhaps TRBD1 (6 bases). This CDR3 has 17 amino acids. CDR1 is MGHRA, CDR2 YSYEKL, per germline. V shed 0 bases and J shed 0 bases, with 12 bases lying between them. In DNA form, the CDR3 reads TGCGCCAGCAGCCAAGATGGGACAAGCGGAGCCAAAAACATTCAGTACTTC. Protein sequence: CASSQDGTSGAKNIQYF.

The table lists this clone with a few counts. J is TRBJ1-2 and V is TRBV19, with 8 bases that match TRBD1. This CDR3 is 14 amino acids long. Germline V gene data show CDR1 as LNHDA and CDR2 as SQIVND (reference sequence). V gave up 5 bases and J gave up 5 bases; unmatched junction bases: 7. CDR3 sequence (DNA): TGTGCCAGTAGTGCTTCGCAGGGGGCATATGGCTACACCTTC. Its translation: CASSASQGAYGYTF.

The chain employs TRBV10-3 and TRBJ2-1; the D gene is possibly TRBD2 (5 bases). The CDR3 has 14 amino acids. V was cut by 1 base and J by 7 bases, with 11 bases left in between. The germline gives CDR1 ENHRY, CDR2 SYGVKD. CDR3 bases: TGTGCCATCAGTGAGTTCACGGGGATGAATGAGCAGTTCTTC. Translation gives CAISEFTGMNEQFF.

The chain has TRBV30 and TRBJ1-5; 7 bases are a match to TRBD1. This CDR3 contains 15 residues. V gave up 2 bases and J gave up 1 base; unmatched junction bases: 5. CDR1 is GTSNPN and CDR2 is SVGIG in the germline V gene (reference sequence). The CDR3 nucleotides are TGTGCCTGGAGTAACGGACAGGCGAGCAATCAGCCCCAGCATTTT. It specifies CAWSNGQASNQPQHF.

V and J are TRBV27 and TRBJ2-1, with 9 nucleotides matching TRBD1. The V and J ends lost 8 bases and 7 bases, in that order; junction bases with no gene match: 12. The CDR3 consists of 15 residues. Germline V gene sequence: CDR1 MNHEY, CDR2 SMNVEV (reference sequence). DNA for the CDR3: TGTGCCAGCCGTACTGTGGGACAGGGATGGAATGAGCAGTTCTTC. Its translation: CASRTVGQGWNEQFF.

This chain uses TRBV14 with TRBJ1-2; D unresolved. In germline, CDR1 is SGHDN, CDR2 FVKESK. V was pared by 1 base and J by 4 bases, with 10 bases between. This CDR3 spans 14 amino acids. CDR3 protein: CASSQVTYAYGYTF. CDR3 coding DNA: TGTGCCAGCAGCCAAGTTACTTACGCCTATGGCTACACCTTC.

DNA for the CDR3: TGTGCCATCAGTGACCTGGGGGGGAGCTCTGGAAACACCATATATTTT. Amino acid sequence: CAISDLGGSSGNTIYF. The gene calls are TRBV10-3 and TRBJ1-3; weak D call: TRBD1 (5 bases). This CDR3 region has 16 residues. Between the trimmed V and J ends, which lost 3 bases and 0 bases, there was a span of 12 bases. Germline V gene lookup returns CDR1 ENHRY and CDR2 SYGVKD.

This clone was picked up one time. This chain links TRBV29-1 with TRBJ2-1, with D possibly TRBD1 on 6 matching bases. This CDR3 comprises 16 residues. The germline V gene encodes CDR1 SQVTM and CDR2 ANQGSEA. The ends were cut back, 4 bases at V and 1 base at J, with 17 bases in the middle. The CDR3 spells CSVGGQRRVSYNEQFF. DNA of the CDR3: TGCAGCGTTGGCGGACAGAGAAGGGTTTCCTACAATGAGCAGTTCTTC.

This chain's CDR3 is CASSQIQTGTYEQYF. The CDR3 bases are TGTGCCAGCAGCCAGATTCAGACAGGGACCTACGAGCAGTACTTC. The gene calls are TRBV4-2 and TRBJ2-7; 7 bases agree with TRBD1. After removal of 3 bases from V and 2 bases from J, the junction contained 7 bases not matched to a gene. CDR3 length: 15 amino acids. CDR1 LGHNA and CDR2 YNFKEQ come from the germline V gene.

The CDR3 here is CASSLGQDNEKLFF. The CDR3 nucleotides are TGTGCCAGCAGCTTAGGGCAGGATAATGAAAAACTGTTTTTT. V gene TRBV7-9 combines with J gene TRBJ1-4; no clear D gene. In germline, CDR1 is SEHNR, CDR2 FQNEAQ (reference sequence). V lost 1 base to trimming and J lost 4 bases, with 7 bases between them. The CDR3 totals 14 residues.

This clone was picked up one time. The chain is built from TRBV3-1 (or the pseudogene TRBV3-2) and TRBJ2-7; perhaps TRBD1 as D (5 bases). Germline V lookup: CDR1 LGHDT, CDR2 YNNKEL (reference sequence). The CDR3 covers 13 residues. V was trimmed by 3 bases and J by 6 bases, leaving 12 bases between them. The CDR3, as DNA: TGTGCCAGCAGCCAGGCAGGTAGGGGCGAGCAGTACTTC. This gives the protein CASSQAGRGEQYF.

The chain links TRBV3-1 (or the pseudogene TRBV3-2) to TRBJ1-2; 12 bases align to TRBD1. This CDR3 is built from 15 residues. With 4 bases clipped from V and 3 bases from J, the junction kept 3 bases outside the gene matches. Per germline, CDR1 LGHDT and CDR2 YNNKEL (reference sequence). This CDR3 is CASSPGDRGHYGYTF. The CDR3 region has the DNA TGTGCCAGCAGCCCTGGGGACAGGGGGCACTATGGCTACACCTTC.

This clone came up a few times. V is TRBV6-1 and J is TRBJ2-3; 10 nucleotides agree with TRBD1. Germline V gives CDR1 MNHNS, CDR2 SASEGT. Losses at the gene ends were 6 bases for V and 1 base for J; bases not matched to a gene: 7. This CDR3 spans 16 amino acids. CDR3 amino acids: CASSETGTGGTDTQYF. Here the CDR3 DNA reads TGTGCCAGCAGCGAAACCGGGACAGGGGGCACAGATACGCAGTATTTT.

The chain is built from TRBV4-1 and TRBJ2-1; the D is unclear. The germline V gene has CDR1 MGHRA and CDR2 YSYEKL. V was clipped by 0 bases and J by 5 bases, with 8 bases between them. This CDR3 region has 14 residues. This CDR3 is CASSQDLPNNEQFF. The CDR3 region has the DNA TGCGCCAGCAGCCAAGATCTACCGAACAATGAGCAGTTCTTC.

The rearrangement links TRBV5-6 to TRBJ1-3, with D hard to call. Looked up from germline, CDR1 is SGHDT and CDR2 is YYEEEE. The V end lost 4 bases, the J end lost 3 bases, and 11 bases lay between the germline ends. CDR3 length: 14 amino acids. The CDR3 loop reads CASSLGRRGNTIYF. CDR3 sequence (DNA): TGTGCCAGCAGCCTGGGGAGGCGTGGAAACACCATATATTTT.

The table lists this clone with a few counts. This sequence joins TRBV19 and TRBJ2-2; 8 bases are a match to TRBD1. Germline trimming cut 6 bases from V and 1 base from J; bases unmatched to any gene: 4. CDR3 length equals 15 residues. CDR1 is LNHDA and CDR2 is SQIVND in the germline V gene (reference sequence). CDR3 nucleotide sequence: TGTGCCAGTAGCCGGGACAGGATGAACACCGGGGAGCTGTTTTTT. Amino acids: CASSRDRMNTGELFF.

The chain links TRBV5-1 to TRBJ1-6; D is possibly TRBD1 (5 bases). The ends were cut back, 0 bases at V and 7 bases at J, with 11 bases in the middle. The CDR3 sequence is 15 residues long. CDR1 and CDR2 (germline): SGHRS, YFSETQ. The chain's CDR3 is CASSLDGGLNSPLHF. The CDR3 nucleotides are TGCGCCAGCAGCTTGGACGGGGGTTTGAATTCACCCCTCCACTTT.

The chain carries TRBV11-2 and TRBJ2-3, with D perhaps TRBD1 (5 bases). V lost 4 bases, J lost 0 bases, and 8 bases lay in between. Germline V lookup: CDR1 SGHAT, CDR2 FQNNGV. There are 14 residues in the CDR3. Here the CDR3 reads CASSSWTSTDTQYF. The DNA for the CDR3 is TGTGCCAGCAGCTCCTGGACAAGCACAGATACGCAGTATTTT.